One T cell receptor (beta chain) is described in this entry. As yet, its antigen is unknown. Quantitative 5'-RACE with molecular barcodes generated TCR beta libraries. TCRdb analysed the 5' RACE reads with MiXCR anew, one entry per CDR3 protein. Here the sample spans about 700,000 distinct CDR3 sequences, around a fifth being singletons. This sample was taken from a study of CD8 T cells in ankylosing spondylitis. Study-level results: Earlier work had already found some motif variants in reactive arthritis synovial fluid and blood. Clones linked with disease were CD8+ and fairly uncommon in the peripheral blood. Reported data indicate significant enrichment of disease-linked clones within matched ankylosing spondylitis synovial fluid. Typical of ankylosing spondylitis blood, it appeared, was a TCR beta motif of eight highly homologous variants.

V was pared by 5 bases and J by 5 bases, with 18 bases between. Germline V gives CDR1 SEHNR, CDR2 FQNEAQ (reference sequence). The CDR3 contains 15 residues. This sequence was found in a male donor with ankylosing spondylitis. The V call is TRBV7-9, the J call TRBJ2-5; D remains ambiguous. Sample: blood, either unsorted or a sorted T cell fraction (not recorded which). The CDR3 DNA reads as TGTGCCAGCAGCCAAGTTGGGGTGGGTCGGGAGACCCAGTACTTC. Translation gives CASSQVGVGRETQYF.